These 10 T cell receptor beta chains were sequenced from one sample in a study of CXCR3-negative and CXCR3-positive naive CD8 T cells. The antigens these receptors bind are not known. Study results and caveats: CXCR3-negative naive cells had less hydrophobic TRB CDR3s than did CXCR3-positive naive cells.

The authors prepared UMI-labeled TRB cDNA libraries by 5' RACE. Following a re-call of the 5' RACE reads, TCRdb has one entry per CDR3 protein and lacks DNA. The sample is made up of roughly 63,000 distinct CDR3 sequences, and the top ten hold around 4.9% of it. What was sequenced was naive CXCR3+ CD8+ T cells from blood. Sample subset: CD45RO-CCR7+CD27+CD95- naive CD8+ T cells expressing CXCR3 (TNR3+). The receptors were gathered from a human donor in good health. Some clones in this sample may be carry-over from other donors' samples.

The V and J genes are TRBV12-3 or TRBV12-4 and TRBJ2-5; the D gene TCRdb calls, TRBD1, cannot be checked with no DNA. This CDR3 contains 14 residues. The CDR3 sequence: CASRGQSSQETQYF.

The V and J genes are TRBV7-9 and TRBJ2-7; TCRdb outputs TRBD1, but without DNA this stays unchecked. CDR3 length: 14 residues. Germline V CDR1 and CDR2: SEHNR, FQNEAQ (reference sequence). The CDR3: CASSLAGNIYEQYF.

V gene TRBV6-2 or TRBV6-3 combines with J gene TRBJ2-3. The CDR3 loop spans 12 amino acids. Per germline, CDR1 MNHEY and CDR2 SVGEGT. The CDR3 spells CASSQTTDTQYF.

The chain couples TRBV9 to TRBJ2-3; the TRBD1 assignment by TCRdb is unverifiable without DNA. Germline CDR1 reads SGDLS; CDR2 reads YYNGEE. This CDR3 is 18 amino acids long. CDR3 residues: CASSVPGAGTLFSDTQYF.

V usage is TRBV3-1 and J usage is TRBJ2-7. The CDR3 runs to 12 residues. Germline CDR1 reads LGHDT; CDR2 reads YNNKEL (reference sequence). CDR3 residues: CASSQVRYEQYF.

CDR3 sequence: CSVEGTEYNEQFF. V gene TRBV29-1 combines with J gene TRBJ2-1; TCRdb indicates TRBD1, and absent DNA this call remains unverified. The CDR3 loop spans 13 amino acids. Germline CDR1 and CDR2: SQVTM and ANQGSEA.

The rearrangement links TRBV29-1 to TRBJ2-7; the D gene TCRdb calls, TRBD1, cannot be checked with no DNA. The germline CDR1 and CDR2 sequences are SQVTM and ANQGSEA. This CDR3 has 14 amino acids. The CDR3 region is CSVEEMGGNYEQYF.

V usage is TRBV7-9 and J usage is TRBJ2-1; TCRdb lists TRBD1, though no DNA is available to test this call. The CDR3 runs to 14 residues. CDR1 is SEHNR and CDR2 is FQNEAQ in the germline V gene (reference sequence). This CDR3 is CASSARDRADEQFF.

The chain joins TRBV7-2 to TRBJ2-2. Germline V CDR1 and CDR2: SGHTA, FQGNSA. CDR3 length: 14 residues. CDR3 in amino acids: CASSLGSNTGELFF. Drawing the rest from reference TRBV7-2 and TRBJ2-2, the complete variable domain is GAGVSQSPSNKVTEKGKDVELRCDPISGHTALYWYRQSLGQGLEFLIYFQGNSAPDKSGLPSDRFSAERTGGSVSTLTIQRTQQEDSAVYLCASSLGSNTGELFFGEGSRLTVL.

This rearrangement joins TRBV12-3 or TRBV12-4 to TRBJ2-7; TCRdb calls TRBD1, which cannot be checked without DNA. The CDR3 sequence is 14 residues long. The CDR3 sequence is CASSLSGKGYEQYF.